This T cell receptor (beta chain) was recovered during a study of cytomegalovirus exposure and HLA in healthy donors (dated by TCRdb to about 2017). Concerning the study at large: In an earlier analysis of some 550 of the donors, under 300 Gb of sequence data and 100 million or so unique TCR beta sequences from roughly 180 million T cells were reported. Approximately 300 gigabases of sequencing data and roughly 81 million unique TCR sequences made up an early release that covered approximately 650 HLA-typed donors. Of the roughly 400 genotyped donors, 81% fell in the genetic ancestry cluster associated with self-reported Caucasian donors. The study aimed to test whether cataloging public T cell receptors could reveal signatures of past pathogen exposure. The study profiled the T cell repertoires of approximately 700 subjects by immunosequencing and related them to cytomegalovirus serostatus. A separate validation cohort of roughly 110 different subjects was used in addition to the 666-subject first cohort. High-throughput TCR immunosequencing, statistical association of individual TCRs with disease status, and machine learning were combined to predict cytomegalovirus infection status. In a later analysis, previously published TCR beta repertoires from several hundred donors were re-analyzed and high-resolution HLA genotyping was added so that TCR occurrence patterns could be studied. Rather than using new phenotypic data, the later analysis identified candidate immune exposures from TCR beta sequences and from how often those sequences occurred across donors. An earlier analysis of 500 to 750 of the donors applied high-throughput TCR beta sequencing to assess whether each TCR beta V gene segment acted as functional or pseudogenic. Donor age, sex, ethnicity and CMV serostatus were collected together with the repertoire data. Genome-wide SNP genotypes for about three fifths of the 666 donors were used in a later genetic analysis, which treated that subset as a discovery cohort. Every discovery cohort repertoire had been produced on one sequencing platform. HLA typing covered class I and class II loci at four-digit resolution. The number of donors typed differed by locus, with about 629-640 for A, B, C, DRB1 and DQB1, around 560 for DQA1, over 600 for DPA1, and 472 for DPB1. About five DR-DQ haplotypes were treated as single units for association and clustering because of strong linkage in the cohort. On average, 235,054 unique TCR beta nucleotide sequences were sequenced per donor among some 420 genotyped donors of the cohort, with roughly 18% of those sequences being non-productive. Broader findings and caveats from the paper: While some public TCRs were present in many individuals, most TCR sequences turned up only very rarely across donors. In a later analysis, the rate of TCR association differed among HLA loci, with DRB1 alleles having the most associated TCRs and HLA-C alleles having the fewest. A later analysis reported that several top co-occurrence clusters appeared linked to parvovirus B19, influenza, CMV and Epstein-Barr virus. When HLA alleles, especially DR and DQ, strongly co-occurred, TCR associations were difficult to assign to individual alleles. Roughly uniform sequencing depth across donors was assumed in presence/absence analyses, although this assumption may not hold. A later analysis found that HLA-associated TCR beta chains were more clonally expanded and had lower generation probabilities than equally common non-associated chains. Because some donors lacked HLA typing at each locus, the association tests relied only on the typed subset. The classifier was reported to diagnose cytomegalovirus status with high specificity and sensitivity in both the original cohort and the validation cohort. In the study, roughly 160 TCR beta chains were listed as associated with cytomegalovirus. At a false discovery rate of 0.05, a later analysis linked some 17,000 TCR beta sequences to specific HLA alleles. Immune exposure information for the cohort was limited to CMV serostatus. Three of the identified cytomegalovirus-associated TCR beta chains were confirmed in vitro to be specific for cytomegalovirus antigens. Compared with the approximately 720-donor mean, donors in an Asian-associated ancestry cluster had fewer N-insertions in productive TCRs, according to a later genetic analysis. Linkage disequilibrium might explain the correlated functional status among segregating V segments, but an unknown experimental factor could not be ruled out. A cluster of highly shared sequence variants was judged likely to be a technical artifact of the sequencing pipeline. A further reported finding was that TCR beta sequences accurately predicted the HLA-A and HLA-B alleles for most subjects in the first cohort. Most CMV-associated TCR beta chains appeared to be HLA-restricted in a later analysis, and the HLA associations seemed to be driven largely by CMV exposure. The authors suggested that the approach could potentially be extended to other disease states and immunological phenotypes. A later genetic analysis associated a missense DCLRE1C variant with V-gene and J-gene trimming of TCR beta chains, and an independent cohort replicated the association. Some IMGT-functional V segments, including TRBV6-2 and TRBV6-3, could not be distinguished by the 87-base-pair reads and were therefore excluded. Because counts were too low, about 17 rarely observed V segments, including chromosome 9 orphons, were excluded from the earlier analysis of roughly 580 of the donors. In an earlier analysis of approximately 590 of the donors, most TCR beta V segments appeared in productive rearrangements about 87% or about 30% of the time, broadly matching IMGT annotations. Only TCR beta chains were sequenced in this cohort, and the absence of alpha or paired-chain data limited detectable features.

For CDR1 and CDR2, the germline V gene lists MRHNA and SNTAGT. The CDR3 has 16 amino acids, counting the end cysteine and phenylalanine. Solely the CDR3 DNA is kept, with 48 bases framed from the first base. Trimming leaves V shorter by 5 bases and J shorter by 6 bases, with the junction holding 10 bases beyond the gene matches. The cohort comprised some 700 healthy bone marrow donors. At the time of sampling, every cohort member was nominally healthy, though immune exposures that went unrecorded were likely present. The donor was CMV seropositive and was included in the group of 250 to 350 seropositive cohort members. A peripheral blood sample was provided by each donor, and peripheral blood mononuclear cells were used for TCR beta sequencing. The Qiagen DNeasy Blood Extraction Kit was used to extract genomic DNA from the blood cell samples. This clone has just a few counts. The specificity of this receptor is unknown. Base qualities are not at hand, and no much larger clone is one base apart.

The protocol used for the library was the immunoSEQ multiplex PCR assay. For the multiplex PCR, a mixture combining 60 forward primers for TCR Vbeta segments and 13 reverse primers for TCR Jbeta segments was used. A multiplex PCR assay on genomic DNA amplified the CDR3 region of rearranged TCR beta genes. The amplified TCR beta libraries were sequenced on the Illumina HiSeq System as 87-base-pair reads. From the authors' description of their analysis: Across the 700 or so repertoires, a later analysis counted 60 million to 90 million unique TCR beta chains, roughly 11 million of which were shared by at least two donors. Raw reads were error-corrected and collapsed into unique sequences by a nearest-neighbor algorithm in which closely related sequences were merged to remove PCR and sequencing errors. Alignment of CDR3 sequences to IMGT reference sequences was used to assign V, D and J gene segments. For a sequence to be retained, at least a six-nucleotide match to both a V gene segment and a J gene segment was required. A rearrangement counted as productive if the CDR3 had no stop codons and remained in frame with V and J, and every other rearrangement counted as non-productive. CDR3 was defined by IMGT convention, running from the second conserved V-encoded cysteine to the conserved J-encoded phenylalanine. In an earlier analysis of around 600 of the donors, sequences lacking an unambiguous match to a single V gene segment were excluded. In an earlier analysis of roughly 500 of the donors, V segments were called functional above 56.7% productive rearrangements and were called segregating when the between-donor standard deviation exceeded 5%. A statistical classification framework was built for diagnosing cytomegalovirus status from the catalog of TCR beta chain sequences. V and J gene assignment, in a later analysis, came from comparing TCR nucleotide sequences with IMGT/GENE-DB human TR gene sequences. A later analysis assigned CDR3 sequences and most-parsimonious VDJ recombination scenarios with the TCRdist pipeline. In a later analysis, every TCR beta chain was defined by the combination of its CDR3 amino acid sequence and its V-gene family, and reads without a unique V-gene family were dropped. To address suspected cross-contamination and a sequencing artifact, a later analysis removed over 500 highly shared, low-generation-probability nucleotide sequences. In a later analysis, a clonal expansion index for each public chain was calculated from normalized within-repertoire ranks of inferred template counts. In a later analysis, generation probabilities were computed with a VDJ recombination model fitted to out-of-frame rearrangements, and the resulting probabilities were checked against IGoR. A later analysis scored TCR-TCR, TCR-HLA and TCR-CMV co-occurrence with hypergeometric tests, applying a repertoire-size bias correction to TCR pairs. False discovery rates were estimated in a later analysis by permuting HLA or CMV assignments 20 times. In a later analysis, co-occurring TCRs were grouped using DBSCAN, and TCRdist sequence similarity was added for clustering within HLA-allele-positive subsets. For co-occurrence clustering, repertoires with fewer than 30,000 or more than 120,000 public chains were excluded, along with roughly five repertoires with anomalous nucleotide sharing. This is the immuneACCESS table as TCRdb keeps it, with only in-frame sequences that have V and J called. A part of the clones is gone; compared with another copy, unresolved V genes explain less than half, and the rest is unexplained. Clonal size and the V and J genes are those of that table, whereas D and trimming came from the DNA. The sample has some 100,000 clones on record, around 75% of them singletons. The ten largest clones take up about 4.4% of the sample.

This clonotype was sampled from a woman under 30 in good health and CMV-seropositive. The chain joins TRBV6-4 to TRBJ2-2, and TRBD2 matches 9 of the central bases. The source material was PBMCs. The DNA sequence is TGTGCCAGCAGTACTGCAGCGGGAGGTGAAGCCGGGGAGCTGTTTTTT. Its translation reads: CASSTAAGGEAGELFF.